This T cell receptor (beta chain) was sequenced in a study of blood T cell repertoires in COVID-19. Using immunoSEQ multiplex PCR, the repertoire was profiled, and TCRdb retains in-frame clones only, with some absent. The sample contains 190,000 or so clones, about 90% of which appear only once. The CDR3 extends over 15 amino acids. Trimming took 4 bases from V and 7 from J; bases not matched to a gene: 12. The chain combines TRBV23-1 with TRBJ1-1, with 7 bases identical to TRBD1. TRBV23-1 falls under the ORF class, with uncertain function. The sample was PBMCs or T cells enriched from blood (not recorded which). The TCR sequence derives from a man aged 25 to 40 who had recovered from COVID-19. This CDR3 is CASSPPNPAGGEAFF. The CDR3 bases are TGCGCCAGCAGTCCACCAAATCCCGCAGGGGGTGAAGCTTTCTTT.